Listed here is a single T cell receptor beta chain. The antigen remains unidentified. Russia was home to the donors, healthy Caucasian individuals aged roughly 6 to 100. Sample-barcoded 5' priming and a J-beta primer mix drove a second PCR of roughly 7 to 11 cycles. Each cDNA molecule carried a tag from a template-switch adaptor that contained 12 random nucleotides. Individual samples furnished no less than 2.5 million CDR3-containing paired-end reads apiece. One entry per CDR3 protein, called by TCRdb with MiXCR from the 5' RACE reads. Of fewer than 1 million distinct CDR3 sequences listed, around 43% are singletons. This CDR3 spans 14 amino acids. Trimming stripped 0 bases from V and 11 bases from J, with 14 bases between. Germline CDR1 GTSNPN, CDR2 SVGIG (reference sequence). The sample comes from a study of blood T cells in healthy people across ages. Study observations and caveats: Estimates of total diversity, which came from one million sequenced T cells, were considered to be underestimates.

The source material was blood. This sequence joins TRBV30 and TRBJ1-6, with a possible D match to TRBD1 (6 bases). This receptor was obtained from a man aged 60-69 years in good health. CDR3 nucleotides: TGTGCCTGGAGTGTACGGGGACAAAGCACACCCCTCCACTTT. This sequence encodes CAWSVRGQSTPLHF.